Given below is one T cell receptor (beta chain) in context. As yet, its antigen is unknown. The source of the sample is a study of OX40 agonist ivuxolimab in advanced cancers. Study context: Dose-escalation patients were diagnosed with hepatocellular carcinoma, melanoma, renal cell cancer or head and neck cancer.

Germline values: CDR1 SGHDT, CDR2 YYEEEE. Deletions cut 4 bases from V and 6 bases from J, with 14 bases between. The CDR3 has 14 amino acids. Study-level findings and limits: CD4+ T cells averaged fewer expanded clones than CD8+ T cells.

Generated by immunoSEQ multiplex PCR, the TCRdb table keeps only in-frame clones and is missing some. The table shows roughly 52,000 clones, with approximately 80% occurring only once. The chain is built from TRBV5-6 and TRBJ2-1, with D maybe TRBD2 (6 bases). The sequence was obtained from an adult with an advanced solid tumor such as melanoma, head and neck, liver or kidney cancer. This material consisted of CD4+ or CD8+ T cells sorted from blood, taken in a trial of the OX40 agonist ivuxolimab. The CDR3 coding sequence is TGTGCCAGCAGCCTCTCTCTAGCGTTCAATGAGCAGTTCTTC. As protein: CASSLSLAFNEQFF.